This TCR beta chain was documented in a study of cytomegalovirus exposure and HLA in healthy donors. In this sample, this clone turned up a few times. Antigen: not known. V dropped 3 bases and J dropped 2; count of bases not matched to a gene: 4. The CDR3 runs to 14 residues. CDR1 and CDR2 (germline): LNHDA, SQIVND (reference sequence). PCR amplification relied on 60 Vbeta primers (plus 13 Jbeta primers). Sequencing was performed with immunoSEQ multiplex PCR; in TCRdb, only in-frame clones are kept and a portion is missing. The data hold more than 140,000 clones, with about 80% observed a single time. Study-wide points: Sequencing had likely introduced a cluster of highly shared sequence variants as an artifact. An analysis done earlier found most TCR beta V segments productive about 87% or about 30% of the time. For presence/absence analyses, sequencing depth was assumed to be roughly uniform across donors. Later analysis showed most CMV-associated TCR beta chains appearing HLA-restricted.

The specimen sequenced was PBMCs. The receptor was isolated from a male donor in good health and CMV-seronegative. This rearrangement joins TRBV19 to TRBJ2-7; 7 bases are a match to TRBD2. The CDR3 nucleotides read TGTGCCAGTAGTATGGGGGGGAGACCCTACGAGCAGTACTTC. Protein: CASSMGGRPYEQYF. Together with reference TRBV19 and TRBJ2-7, the CDR3 gives the full variable domain: DGGITQSPKYLFRKEGQNVTLSCEQNLNHDAMYWYRQDPGQGLRLIYYSQIVNDFQKGDIAEGYSVSREKKESFPLTVTSAQKNPTAFYLCASSMGGRPYEQYFGPGTRLTVT.